Listed below are T cell receptor beta chains from one sample, sequenced in a study of blood T cell repertoires in COVID-19. TCRdb's copy holds only in-frame clones and misses some; the assay was immunoSEQ multiplex PCR. The profile shows 150,000 to 200,000 clones, approximately 84% of them singletons. Sequenced material: peripheral blood. The receptors derive from an elderly woman with acute or convalescent COVID-19. CDR3s include the opening cysteine and the closing phenylalanine or tryptophan. The D gene is left open where the match is weak. Rows may omit the clone size; those that give it use once, few, many or a size class.

>14|-|TRBD2|TRBV19|TRBJ2-1
CASLAGEGYNEQFF
TGTGCCAGTCTAGCGGGAGAGGGTTACAATGAGCAGTTCTTC
>13|-|-|TRBV4-2|TRBJ2-3
CASSQDRLVGQYF
TGTGCCAGCAGCCAAGATCGGCTAGTAGGGCAGTATTTT
>15|-|TRBD1|TRBV30|TRBJ1-5
CAWSTQGARNQPQHF
TGTGCCTGGAGCACACAGGGGGCGCGCAATCAGCCCCAGCATTTT
>15|-|-|TRBV5-1|TRBJ2-5
CASSSLPTSQETQYF
TGCGCCAGCAGCTCTCTACCGACTAGCCAAGAGACCCAGTACTTC
>14|few|-|TRBV19|TRBJ1-2
CASKQQQTNYGYTF
TGTGCCAGTAAACAGCAACAGACGAACTATGGCTACACCTTC
>14|-|TRBD1|TRBV4-1|TRBJ2-7
CASSSRDRGYEQYF
TGCGCCAGCAGCTCCCGGGACAGGGGCTACGAGCAGTACTTC
>13|-|-|TRBV10-3|TRBJ1-6
CATSEGYNSPLHF
TGTGCCACCTCAGAGGGCTATAATTCACCCCTCCACTTT
>13|-|TRBD2|TRBV11-2|TRBJ2-3
CASSGSSADTQYF
TGTGCCAGTAGCGGGAGCTCCGCAGATACGCAGTATTTT
>16|-|TRBD2|TRBV7-6|TRBJ2-3
CASSLLGGRSTDTQYF
TGTGCCAGCAGCTTACTTGGCGGGAGGTCCACAGATACGCAGTATTTT
>12|-|TRBD1|TRBV9|TRBJ1-2
CASSVEEGAGTF
TGTGCCAGCAGCGTAGAAGAGGGGGCAGGCACCTTC
>15|-|TRBD1|TRBV10-1|TRBJ2-5
CASSDPGTGGETQYF
TGCGCCAGCAGTGACCCCGGGACAGGGGGCGAGACCCAGTACTTC
>14|-|-|TRBV19|TRBJ2-2
CASSILQVYGELFF
TGTGCCAGTAGTATCTTGCAGGTCTATGGGGAGCTGTTTTTT
>17|few|TRBD2|TRBV7-6|TRBJ2-1
CASSLGASGSYYNEQFF
TGTGCCAGCAGCTTAGGGGCTAGCGGGAGTTACTACAATGAGCAGTTCTTC
>16|-|-|TRBV6-2/TRBV6-3|TRBJ1-1
CASSIPPGGRNTEAFF
TGTGCCAGCAGTATACCCCCCGGGGGAAGAAACACTGAAGCTTTCTTT
>14|-|-|TRBV19|TRBJ2-1
CASRPFGGGNEQFF
TGTGCCAGTAGACCCTTCGGGGGAGGCAATGAGCAGTTCTTC
>14|once|-|TRBV5-1|TRBJ2-7
CASRRGGEDYEQYF
TGCGCCAGCCGCCGAGGGGGGGAGGATTACGAGCAGTACTTC
>13|-|-|TRBV28|TRBJ1-1
CASSTGQYTEAFF
TGTGCCAGCAGTACCGGACAGTACACTGAAGCTTTCTTT
>16|-|-|TRBV18|TRBJ2-1
CASSPPDQGIYNEQFF
TGTGCCAGCTCACCACCGGATCAGGGTATCTACAATGAGCAGTTCTTC
>14|-|-|TRBV6-5|TRBJ2-1
CASSYRSGTFEQFF
TGTGCCAGCAGTTATAGATCCGGGACTTTTGAGCAGTTCTTC
>14|-|-|TRBV5-1|TRBJ2-5
CASSGGTFQETQYF
TGCGCCAGCAGCGGGGGCACTTTCCAAGAGACCCAGTACTTC